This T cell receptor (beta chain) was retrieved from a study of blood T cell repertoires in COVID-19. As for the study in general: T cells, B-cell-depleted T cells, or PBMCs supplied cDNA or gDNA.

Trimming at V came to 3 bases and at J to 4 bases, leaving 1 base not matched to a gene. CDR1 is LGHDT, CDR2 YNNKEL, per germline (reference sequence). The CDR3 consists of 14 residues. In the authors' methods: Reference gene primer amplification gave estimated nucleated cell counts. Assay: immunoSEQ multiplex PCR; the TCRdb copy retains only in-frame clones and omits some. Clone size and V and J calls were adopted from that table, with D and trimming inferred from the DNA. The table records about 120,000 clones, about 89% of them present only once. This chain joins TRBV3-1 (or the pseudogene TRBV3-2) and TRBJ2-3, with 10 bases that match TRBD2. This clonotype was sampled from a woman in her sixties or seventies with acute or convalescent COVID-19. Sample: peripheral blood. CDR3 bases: TGTGCCAGCAGCCACGGGACTAGCGCAGATACGCAGTATTTT. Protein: CASSHGTSADTQYF.